This TCR beta chain was found in a study of cytomegalovirus exposure and HLA in healthy donors (TCRdb year 2017). Turning to the overall study: According to an earlier analysis of a few hundred of the donors, 150 million to 200 million T cells yielded roughly 100 million unique TCR beta sequences and approximately 280 Gb of sequence data. In an earlier analysis of around 540 of the donors, high-throughput TCR beta sequencing was used to judge whether each TCR beta V gene segment behaved as functional or pseudogenic. Around 320 gigabases of sequencing data and approximately 85 million unique TCR sequences were included in an early release covering around 600 HLA-typed donors. Because of strong linkage in the cohort, four or five DR-DQ haplotypes were treated as single units for association and clustering. The study combined high-throughput TCR immunosequencing, statistical association of individual TCRs with disease status, and machine learning to predict cytomegalovirus infection status. The study used immunosequencing to profile the T cell repertoires of approximately 640 subjects and linked those repertoires to cytomegalovirus serostatus. All discovery cohort repertoires had been generated using a single sequencing platform. Donor age, sex, ethnicity and CMV serostatus were compiled alongside the repertoire data. A later analysis re-analyzed previously published TCR beta repertoires from approximately 670 donors and added high-resolution HLA genotyping to study TCR occurrence patterns. Along with the approximately 650-subject first cohort, a separate validation cohort of roughly 110 different subjects was used. Rather than drawing on any new phenotypic data, the later analysis identified candidate immune exposures from TCR beta sequences and the way those sequences occurred across donors. Across approximately 400 genotyped donors of the cohort, an average of roughly 230,000 unique TCR beta nucleotide sequences per donor were sequenced, and roughly 20% of those sequences were non-productive. Typing coverage varied by locus: roughly 629-640 donors for A, B, C, DRB1 and DQB1; approximately 500 for DQA1; about 600 for DPA1; roughly 450 for DPB1. Among the roughly 400 genotyped donors, approximately 77% belonged to the genetic ancestry cluster associated with self-reported Caucasian donors. HLA typing included class I and class II loci at four-digit resolution. The aim of the study was to test whether cataloging public T cell receptors could identify signatures of past pathogen exposure. In a later genetic analysis, genome-wide SNP genotypes for about three fifths of the roughly 670 donors were used, and that subset was treated as a discovery cohort. Points the paper makes about the study in general: In vitro tests confirmed that three of the cytomegalovirus-associated TCR beta chains recognize cytomegalovirus antigens. An association between a missense DCLRE1C variant and V-gene and J-gene trimming of TCR beta chains was found in a later genetic analysis and replicated in an independent cohort. This cohort had only TCR beta chains sequenced, and the lack of alpha or paired-chain data limited which features could be detected. The sequencing pipeline was judged likely to have produced a cluster of highly shared sequence variants as a technical artifact. According to a later genetic analysis, donors in an Asian-associated ancestry cluster had fewer N-insertions in productive TCRs than the roughly 660-donor mean. Roughly uniform sequencing depth across donors was assumed in presence/absence analyses, although this assumption may not hold. CMV serostatus was the only immune exposure information available for the cohort. At a false discovery rate of 0.05, a later analysis linked about 17,000 TCR beta sequences to specific HLA alleles. A further reported finding was that TCR beta sequences accurately predicted the HLA-A and HLA-B alleles for most subjects in the first cohort. It was suggested by the authors that the approach could potentially be generalized to other disease states and immunological phenotypes. Because HLA typing was unavailable for some donors at each locus, only the typed subset was used in association tests. According to a later analysis, parvovirus B19, influenza, CMV and Epstein-Barr virus appeared linked to several top co-occurrence clusters. In a later analysis, HLA-associated TCR beta chains showed more clonal expansion and lower generation probabilities than non-associated chains that were equally common. The classifier was reported to diagnose cytomegalovirus status with high specificity and sensitivity in both the original and validation cohorts. Because counts were too low, roughly 17 rarely observed V segments, including chromosome 9 orphons, were left out of the earlier analysis of some 640 of the donors. Correlated functional status among segregating V segments might reflect linkage disequilibrium, but an unknown experimental factor could not be ruled out. In a later analysis, most CMV-associated TCR beta chains were found to appear HLA-restricted, with HLA associations seemingly driven largely by CMV exposure. The study listed around 160 TCR beta chains as associated with cytomegalovirus. When HLA alleles, especially DR and DQ, strongly co-occurred, attributing TCR associations to individual alleles was difficult. In an earlier analysis of approximately 590 of the donors, most TCR beta V segments appeared in productive rearrangements about 87% or about 30% of the time, broadly matching IMGT annotations. Most TCR sequences were observed very rarely across donors, whereas some public TCRs were present in many individuals. Because the 87-base-pair reads could not distinguish some IMGT-functional V segments, including TRBV6-2 and TRBV6-3, those segments were excluded. In a later analysis, TCR association rates were found to vary across HLA loci, with the most associated TCRs seen for DRB1 alleles and the fewest for HLA-C alleles.

Libraries were prepared through the immunoSEQ multiplex PCR assay. The multiplex PCR relied on a mix of 60 forward primers for TCR Vbeta segments and 13 reverse primers for TCR Jbeta segments. Amplification of the CDR3 region of rearranged TCR beta genes was performed with a multiplex PCR assay on genomic DNA. On the Illumina HiSeq System, the amplified TCR beta libraries were sequenced as 87-base-pair reads. The study's processing was this. In a later analysis, tens of millions of unique TCR beta chains were counted across the 650 to 750 repertoires, and around 10 million of these chains were shared by at least two donors. A nearest-neighbor algorithm error-corrected the raw reads and collapsed the reads into unique sequences, merging closely related sequences to remove PCR and sequencing errors. To assign V, D and J gene segments, CDR3 sequences were aligned to IMGT reference sequences. Each retained sequence needed at least a six-nucleotide match to both a V gene segment and a J gene segment. Rearrangements were classified as productive when the CDR3 lacked stop codons and remained in frame with V and J, and all other rearrangements were classified as non-productive. CDR3 was defined according to IMGT convention as the region running from the second conserved V-encoded cysteine to the conserved J-encoded phenylalanine. The earlier analysis of a few hundred of the donors excluded sequences that lacked an unambiguous match to a single V gene segment. An earlier analysis of 550 to 650 of the donors classified V segments as functional when productive rearrangements were above 56.7% and as segregating when the standard deviation between donors was above 5%. To diagnose cytomegalovirus status from the catalog of TCR beta chain sequences, a statistical classification framework was built. A later analysis assigned V and J genes by comparing TCR nucleotide sequences with IMGT/GENE-DB human TR gene sequences. The TCRdist pipeline was used in a later analysis to assign CDR3 sequences and most-parsimonious VDJ recombination scenarios. In a later analysis, each TCR beta chain was defined by its CDR3 amino acid sequence together with its V-gene family, and reads without a unique V-gene family were excluded. A later analysis removed 592 highly shared, low-generation-probability nucleotide sequences to deal with suspected cross-contamination and a sequencing artifact. In a later analysis, a clonal expansion index for each public chain was calculated from normalized within-repertoire ranks of inferred template counts. A later analysis computed generation probabilities with a VDJ recombination model fitted to out-of-frame rearrangements, and checked the results against IGoR. In a later analysis, TCR-TCR, TCR-HLA and TCR-CMV co-occurrence was scored with hypergeometric tests, and a repertoire-size bias correction was applied to TCR pairs. A later analysis estimated false discovery rates by permuting HLA or CMV assignments 20 times. In a later analysis, co-occurring TCRs were grouped using DBSCAN, with TCRdist sequence similarity added in when clustering inside HLA-allele-positive subsets. For co-occurrence clustering, repertoires with fewer than 30,000 or more than 120,000 public chains were excluded, along with a handful of repertoires with anomalous nucleotide sharing. TCRdb re-hosts the immuneACCESS table, in-frame sequences only. Its copies lack some clones; in the studies checked, an unresolved V gene accounts for under half of them, and the cause for the rest is not known. That table is the source of V, J and clone size, and D and trimming were worked out from the DNA. A total of 55,000 to 80,000 clones appear in this sample, about 75% of them only once. The leading ten clones occupy 9.5% to 15% of the sample.

The cohort consisted of more than 650 healthy bone marrow donors. At the time of sampling, all cohort members were nominally healthy, though unrecorded immune exposures were likely present. The donor tested CMV seronegative and was one of the 352 seronegative cohort members. Every donor gave a peripheral blood sample, and the peripheral blood mononuclear cells from that sample were used for TCR beta sequencing. Genomic DNA extraction from the blood cell samples was performed with the Qiagen DNeasy Blood Extraction Kit. Worth noting for this clone: It lacks a known antigen. Base qualities are not at hand, and no much larger clone is one base apart.

The germline V gene (reference sequence) supplies CDR1 MNHEY and CDR2 SMNVEV. V is shortened by 6 bases, J by 0 bases, and the region joining them spans 18 bases. The CDR3 sequence holds 17 residues, the cysteine and phenylalanine included. Left in the record is the CDR3 DNA by itself, 51 bases read in frame from the first base. The source material was PBMCs. The V gene is TRBV27 and the J gene is TRBJ2-4; TRBD2 could be the D gene, as 6 bases match. This TCR derives from a man aged 70 or older in good health and CMV-seronegative. The DNA sequence is TGTGCCAGCAGCCCCCGGTTGGGGACTTTAGCCAAAAACATTCAGTACTTC. Translated, this gives CASSPRLGTLAKNIQYF.